These T cell receptor beta chains were read from a single sample in a study of blood T cells in healthy people across ages. TCRdb re-derived calls from the 5' RACE reads in MiXCR, one entry per CDR3 protein. Here the sample spans over a million distinct CDR3 sequences, around 39% being singletons. The sample consisted of blood. These receptors were collected from a woman aged 18-29 years in good health. Both conserved end residues are part of each CDR3. D genes are given only for firm matches. Expanded clones get a size class; other rows say once, few or many, or leave the size out.

j_gene,abundance,d_gene,v_gene,CDR3nt,CDR3aa
TRBJ2-7,.,TRBD1,TRBV2,TGTACCAGCAGTGACACCGGACAGGAGACCTACGAGCAGTACTTC,CTSSDTGQETYEQYF
TRBJ1-4,.,.,TRBV6-5,TGTGCCAGCAGTGCGACCCGGAATGAAAAACTGTTTTTT,CASSATRNEKLFF
TRBJ2-5,.,.,TRBV12-3/TRBV12-4,TGTGCCAGCAGCTCAGGTCCTAGGGGCCAATCGGAGACCCAGTACTTC,CASSSGPRGQSETQYF
TRBJ1-1,.,TRBD1,TRBV20-1,TGCAGTGCTATCGGGACAGGGAAAACGAACACTGAAGCTTTCTTT,CSAIGTGKTNTEAFF
TRBJ1-6,.,.,TRBV20-1,TGCAGTGCTAGAGTCACCCACAGGCAGAGCTCCTATAATTCACCCCTCCACTTT,CSARVTHRQSSYNSPLHF
TRBJ1-1,.,.,TRBV15,TGTGCCACCGCGTGGGCGCCTCATGACACTGAAGCTTTCTTT,CATAWAPHDTEAFF
TRBJ1-1,many,.,TRBV25-1,TGTGCCAGCAGTGGGGGGGGCACTGAAGCTTTCTTT,CASSGGGTEAFF
TRBJ2-4,.,.,TRBV4-1,TGCGCCAGCAGCCAAGATCAGGGCGGGGGCGGCTTTGAGCAGTACTTC,CASSQDQGGGGFEQYF
TRBJ2-3,.,TRBD1,TRBV12-3/TRBV12-4,TGTGCCAGCAGTGGGACAGGGGTGGGAGATACGCAGTATTTT,CASSGTGVGDTQYF
TRBJ2-7,few,TRBD2,TRBV20-1,TGCAGTGCTAGAACAGCGGGAGCATCCGAGCAGTACTTC,CSARTAGASEQYF
TRBJ2-3,.,.,TRBV5-1,TGCGCCAGCAGCAACGGCCCCGCGGGGGATACGCAGTATTTT,CASSNGPAGDTQYF
TRBJ1-1,.,.,TRBV11-2,TGTGCCAGCAGCTTAGGGGAGAGGGCCACTGAAGCTTTCTTT,CASSLGERATEAFF
TRBJ2-5,.,TRBD1,TRBV7-2,TGTGCCAGCAGCCGACGACTGCGGACAGGGCAACACAATGAGCAGTACTTC,CASSRRLRTGQHNEQYF
TRBJ2-3,.,.,TRBV7-9,TGTGCCAGCAGCTTTCCGGGGGCTAGCACAGATACGCAGTATTTT,CASSFPGASTDTQYF
TRBJ2-2,few,TRBD1,TRBV6-5,TGTGCCAGCAGTCACCGGGACAGGGGGAACACCGGGGAGCTGTTTTTT,CASSHRDRGNTGELFF
TRBJ2-5,.,TRBD1,TRBV28,TGTGCCAGCAGTGAACCCGGGACAGGTTACGGCGAGACCCAGTACTTC,CASSEPGTGYGETQYF
TRBJ1-2,few,.,TRBV3-1,TGTGCCAGCAGCCAAGGGTCGACAGAACCCTATGGCTACACCTTC,CASSQGSTEPYGYTF
TRBJ2-5,.,.,TRBV7-2,TGTGCCAGCAGCTTTGTAACGGGGGTTTTGGAGACCCAGTACTTC,CASSFVTGVLETQYF
TRBJ2-7,few,TRBD1,TRBV2,TGTGCCAGCACCCCTGGACAGGGCGTCTCCTACGAGCAGTACTTC,CASTPGQGVSYEQYF
TRBJ2-3,.,TRBD1,TRBV6-1,TGTGCCAGCAGTGAACGAGGGGGCCTGGATACGCAGTATTTT,CASSERGGLDTQYF
TRBJ1-1,.,.,TRBV7-2,TGTGCCAGCAGCTCCCACGGTGGGGGGGGGTGGGGAGCTTTCTTT,CASSSHGGGGWGAFF
TRBJ1-5,.,.,TRBV20-1,TGCAGTGCTAGGATGGGGGTTGGTAGCAATCAGCCCCAGCATTTT,CSARMGVGSNQPQHF
TRBJ1-2,few,TRBD1,TRBV28,TGTGCCAGCACCCCACCCTGGCGTGGACAGGGGGCGCCCAACTATGGCTACACCTTC,CASTPPWRGQGAPNYGYTF
TRBJ1-2,few,.,TRBV2,TGTGCCAGCAGTGCATCAGGGTGGTCCGGCTACACCTTC,CASSASGWSGYTF
TRBJ2-3,few,.,TRBV7-8,TGTGCCAGCAGCCTTGTTACGGGAAAGGATACGCAGTATTTT,CASSLVTGKDTQYF